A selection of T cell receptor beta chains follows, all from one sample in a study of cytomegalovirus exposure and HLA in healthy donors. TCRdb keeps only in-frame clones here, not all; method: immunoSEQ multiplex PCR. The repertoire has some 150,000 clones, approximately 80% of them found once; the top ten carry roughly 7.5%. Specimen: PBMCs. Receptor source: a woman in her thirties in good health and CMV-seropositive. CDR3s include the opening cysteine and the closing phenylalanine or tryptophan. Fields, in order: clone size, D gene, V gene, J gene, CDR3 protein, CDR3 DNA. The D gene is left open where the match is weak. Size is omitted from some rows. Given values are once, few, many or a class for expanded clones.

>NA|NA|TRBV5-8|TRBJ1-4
CASSYIRVNGNEKLFF
TGTGCCAGCAGTTATATCCGGGTGAACGGTAATGAAAAACTGTTTTTT
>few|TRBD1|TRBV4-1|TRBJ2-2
CASSHKPRGQGSHTGELFF
TGCGCCAGCAGCCATAAACCGAGGGGACAGGGGTCGCACACCGGGGAGCTGTTTTTT
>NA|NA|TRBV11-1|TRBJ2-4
CASSLYLLGGIQYF
TGTGCCAGCAGCTTATATTTGTTAGGGGGAATTCAGTACTTC
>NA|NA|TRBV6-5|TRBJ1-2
CASSYSYAETWEGYTF
TGTGCCAGCAGTTACTCGTACGCAGAGACCTGGGAGGGCTACACCTTC
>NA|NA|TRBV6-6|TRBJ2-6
CASIIQEDSGANVLTF
TGTGCCAGCATTATTCAGGAAGACTCTGGGGCCAACGTCCTGACTTTC
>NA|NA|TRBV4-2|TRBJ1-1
CASSQDHRPNTEAFF
TGTGCCAGCAGCCAAGATCACAGACCGAACACTGAAGCTTTCTTT
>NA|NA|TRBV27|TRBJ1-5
CASSLRQGNQPQHF
TGTGCCAGCAGTTTGAGGCAGGGAAATCAGCCCCAGCATTTT
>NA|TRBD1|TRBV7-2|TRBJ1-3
CASSLLWTGTGNTIYF
TGTGCCAGCAGCTTACTCTGGACAGGGACTGGAAACACCATATATTTT
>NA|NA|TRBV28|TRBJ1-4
CASSLGAVNEKLFF
TGTGCCAGCAGCCTGGGGGCAGTTAATGAAAAACTGTTTTTT
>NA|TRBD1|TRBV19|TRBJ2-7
CASSIDRQGSEQYF
TGTGCCAGTAGTATAGATCGACAGGGAAGCGAGCAGTACTTC
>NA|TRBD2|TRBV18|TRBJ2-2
CASSPPVALAGTTGELFF
TGTGCCAGCTCACCACCGGTCGCTCTAGCGGGGACCACCGGGGAGCTGTTTTTT
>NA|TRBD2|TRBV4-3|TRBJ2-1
CASSPFPPLAGDYNEQFF
TGCGCCAGCAGCCCATTCCCTCCGTTAGCGGGGGATTACAATGAGCAGTTCTTC
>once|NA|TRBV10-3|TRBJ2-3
CAISESMRDTQYF
TGTGCCATCAGTGAGTCGATGAGAGATACGCAGTATTTT
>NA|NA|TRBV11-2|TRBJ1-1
CASSTPHQGNTEAFF
TGTGCCAGCAGCACTCCCCATCAGGGGAACACTGAAGCTTTCTTT
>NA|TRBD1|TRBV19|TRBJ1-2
CATRQGAGYGYTF
TGTGCCACAAGACAGGGGGCAGGGTATGGCTACACCTTC
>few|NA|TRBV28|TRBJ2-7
CASSRGGREQYF
TGTGCCAGCAGTAGGGGGGGCCGCGAGCAGTACTTC
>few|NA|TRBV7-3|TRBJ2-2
CASSPRGGGSPGELFF
TGTGCCAGCAGCCCGAGAGGGGGGGGCTCCCCCGGGGAGCTGTTTTTT
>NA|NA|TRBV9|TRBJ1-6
CASSVDPGGRVYNSPLHF
TGTGCCAGCAGCGTAGATCCTGGCGGCAGGGTCTATAATTCACCCCTCCACTTT
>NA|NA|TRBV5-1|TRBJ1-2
CASSLVGSEGYGYTF
TGCGCCAGCAGCTTGGTGGGCAGTGAAGGCTATGGCTACACCTTC
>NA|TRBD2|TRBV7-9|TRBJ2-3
CASSFSAGGDPQYF
TGTGCCAGCAGCTTCTCGGCGGGGGGGGATCCGCAGTATTTT
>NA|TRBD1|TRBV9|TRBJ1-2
CASSAWGRGRDGYTF
TGTGCCAGCAGCGCCTGGGGCAGGGGGCGAGATGGCTACACCTTC
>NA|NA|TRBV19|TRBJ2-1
CASSIRGLSYNEQFF
TGTGCCAGTAGTATCAGAGGACTCTCCTACAATGAGCAGTTCTTC
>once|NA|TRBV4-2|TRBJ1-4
CASSQDRAGREKLFF
TGTGCCAGCAGCCAAGATCGGGCAGGGAGGGAAAAACTGTTTTTT
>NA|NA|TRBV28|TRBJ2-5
CASSLNLAETQYF
TGTGCCAGCAGCTTGAACCTGGCCGAGACCCAGTACTTC
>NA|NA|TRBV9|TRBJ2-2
CASTGTNTGELFF
TGTGCCAGCACAGGGACGAACACCGGGGAGCTGTTTTTT
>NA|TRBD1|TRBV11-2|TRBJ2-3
CASSEDRYSTDTQYF
TGTGCCAGCAGCGAGGACAGGTATAGCACAGATACGCAGTATTTT
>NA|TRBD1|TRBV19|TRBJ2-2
CAANARDRGYAGELFF
TGTGCCGCAAACGCCCGGGACAGGGGGTATGCCGGGGAGCTGTTTTTT
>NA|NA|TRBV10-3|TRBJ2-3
CAIGGASTDTQYF
TGTGCCATTGGGGGGGCTAGCACAGATACGCAGTATTTT
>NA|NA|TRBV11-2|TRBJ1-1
CASSGLEGMNTEAFF
TGTGCCAGCAGCGGCCTCGAGGGAATGAACACTGAAGCTTTCTTT
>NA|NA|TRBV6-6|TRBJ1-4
CASSYRQPNEKLFF
TGTGCCAGCAGTTATAGACAGCCTAATGAAAAACTGTTTTTT
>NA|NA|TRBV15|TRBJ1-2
CATGSGGGYTF
TGTGCCACCGGTTCCGGGGGGGGCTACACCTTC
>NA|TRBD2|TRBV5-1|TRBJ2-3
CASSLRLAGGTSTDTQYF
TGCGCCAGCAGCTTGAGGCTAGCGGGGGGTACTAGCACAGATACGCAGTATTTT
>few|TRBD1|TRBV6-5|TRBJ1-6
CASRGQGRNSPLHF
TGTGCCAGCAGGGGACAGGGGAGAAATTCACCCCTCCACTTT
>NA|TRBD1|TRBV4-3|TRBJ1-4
CASSPGQGNEKLFF
TGCGCCAGCAGCCCGGGACAGGGTAATGAAAAACTGTTTTTT
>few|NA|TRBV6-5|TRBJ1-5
CASSLANQPQHF
TGTGCCAGCAGTTTGGCTAATCAGCCCCAGCATTTT
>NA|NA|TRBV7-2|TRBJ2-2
CASSLGAGELFF
TGTGCCAGCAGCTTGGGAGCTGGGGAGCTGTTTTTT
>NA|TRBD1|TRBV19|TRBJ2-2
CASSNTGGTGELFF
TGTGCCAGTAGTAACACAGGGGGCACCGGGGAGCTGTTTTTT
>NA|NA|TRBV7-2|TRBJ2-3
CASSSYSTTDTQYF
TGTGCCAGCAGCTCCTACAGCACTACAGATACGCAGTATTTT
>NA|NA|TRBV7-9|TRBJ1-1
CASSLARGEAFF
TGTGCCAGCAGCTTAGCCCGGGGTGAAGCTTTCTTT
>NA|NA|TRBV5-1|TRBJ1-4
CASSYTGWNEKLFF
TGCGCCAGCAGCTACACAGGGTGGAATGAAAAACTGTTTTTT
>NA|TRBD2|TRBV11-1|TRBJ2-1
CASSLGRGVYNEQFF
TGTGCCAGCAGCTTAGGGCGGGGGGTCTACAATGAGCAGTTCTTC
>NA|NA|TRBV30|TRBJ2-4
CAWVGSGKKNIQYF
TGTGCCTGGGTGGGATCAGGGAAAAAAAACATTCAGTACTTC
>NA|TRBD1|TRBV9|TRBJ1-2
CASSRQGGVTNYGYTF
TGTGCCAGCAGCAGACAGGGTGGGGTAACTAACTATGGCTACACCTTC
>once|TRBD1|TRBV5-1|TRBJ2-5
CASSPGAWDRGETQYF
TGCGCCAGCAGCCCGGGGGCGTGGGACAGGGGAGAGACCCAGTACTTC